This T cell receptor (beta chain) was identified during a study of human T cells and chemical hapten exposure. About the study: Throughout the approximately 24-week study, diphenylcyclopropenone was applied weekly to the patients' scalps. Alopecia areata, totalis or universalis affected patients, mainly female. Broader study findings: There were significantly more large CDR3 similarity clusters among expanded TCRs than among controls.

The germline gives CDR1 KGHSH, CDR2 LQKENI. CDR3 length: 15 amino acids. Germline trimming cut 4 bases from V and 4 bases from J; bases unmatched to any gene: 8. Indicated time point: patch test 2, 6 weeks after DPC sensitization. Treatment indicated: therapeutic diphenylcyclopropenone sensitization with weekly scalp DPC. The sample holds many counts of this clonotype. No antigen is known for it. Each CDR3 protein is one row after TCRdb ran MiXCR on the RACE reads. The sample shows roughly 120,000 distinct CDR3 sequences, 9.2% of them seen only once. Sequenced material: whole blood, taken in connection with sensitization to the hapten diphenylcyclopropenone (DPC). The chain recombines TRBV18 with TRBJ2-7; 9 bases match TRBD1. This TCR derives from a woman aged 40 to 55 with alopecia areata. Some clones in this sample may be carry-over from other donors' samples. This CDR3 is CASSLTQGQGYEQYF. CDR3 coding DNA: TGTGCCAGCTCACTGACACAAGGACAGGGGTACGAGCAGTACTTC.